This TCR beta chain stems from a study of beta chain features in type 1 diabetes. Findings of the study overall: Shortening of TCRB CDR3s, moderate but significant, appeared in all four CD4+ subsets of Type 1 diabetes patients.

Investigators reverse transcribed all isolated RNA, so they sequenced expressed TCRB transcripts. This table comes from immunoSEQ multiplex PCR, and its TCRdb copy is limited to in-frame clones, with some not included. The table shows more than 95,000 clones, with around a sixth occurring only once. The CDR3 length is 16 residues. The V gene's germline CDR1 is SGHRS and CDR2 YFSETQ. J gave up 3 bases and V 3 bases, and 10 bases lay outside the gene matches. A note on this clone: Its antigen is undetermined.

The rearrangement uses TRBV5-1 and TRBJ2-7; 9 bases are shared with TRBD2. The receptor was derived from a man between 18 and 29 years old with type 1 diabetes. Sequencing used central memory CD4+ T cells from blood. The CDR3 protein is CASSWSPTSGSYEQYF. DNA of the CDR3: TGCGCCAGCAGCTGGTCCCCGACTAGCGGAAGCTACGAGCAGTACTTC.